This T cell receptor beta chain stems from a study of T cell responses to AZD1222 COVID-19 vaccine. Study-wide context: Samples with a second dose at about 4 or about 12 weeks were pooled together. Overall study results and limits: In a largely white British group with more females than males, clonal diversity was possibly underestimated. Sampling captured repertoires only after the peak T cell response.

Measured with immunoSEQ multiplex PCR; TCRdb has only the in-frame clones, and not every one. The sample has roughly 140,000 clones, around 91% seen once. Comments on this clone: Its antigen is unidentified.

The sequence was collected from an adult in good health. The sequenced sample was peripheral blood, obtained on day 0 of AZD1222 vaccination.

CDR3 residues: CASSEATRGDTQYF. CDR3 DNA: TGTGCCAGCAGTGAAGCTACCAGGGGGGATACGCAGTATTTT. The rearrangement joins TRBV2 to TRBJ2-3; 7 bases align to TRBD1. Germline CDR1 SNHLY, CDR2 FYNNEI. The CDR3 is 14 residues long. V dropped 0 bases and J dropped 6; count of bases not matched to a gene: 3.